Listed here is a single T cell receptor (beta chain). The antigen remains undetermined. This record belongs to a study of T cell repertoires in cytomegalovirus infection. Study-level background: Selection of CMV epitopes for the study included recently identified HLA-C-restricted and well-studied HLA-B-restricted ones. CMV infection plus the matching HLA type was flagged by public TCR beta signatures. Study observations and caveats: Dominating the ex vivo response were HLA-C-restricted CMV-specific TCR beta clonotypes.

The CDR3 runs to 13 residues. Germline loops: CDR1 SNHLY, CDR2 FYNNEI. With 6 bases clipped from V and 5 bases from J, the junction kept 3 bases outside the gene matches. Each CDR3 protein is one row after TCRdb ran MiXCR on the reads. The table has 700,000 to 900,000 distinct CDR3 sequences, roughly 28% seen once. The receptor was derived from a human donor in good health (CMV status not recorded). Some clones in this sample may be carry-over from other donors' samples. J is TRBJ2-7 and V is TRBV2, with TRBD2 matching 11 bases. Material: cultured CD8+ T cells from PBMCs, obtained from culture after CMV antigen stimulation. Written as DNA, the CDR3 is TGTGCCAGCAGCTCTAGCGGGGGGAACGAGCAGTACTTC. It translates to CASSSSGGNEQYF. Full variable domain (remainder filled in from reference TRBV2 and TRBJ2-7): EPEVTQTPSHQVTQMGQEVILRCVPISNHLYFYWYRQILGQKVEFLVSFYNNEISEKSEIFDDQFSVERPDGSNFTLKIRSTKLEDSAMYFCASSSSGGNEQYFGPGTRLTVT.